This is a list of T cell receptor beta chains from one sample in a study of PD-1 blockade in classical Hodgkin lymphoma. Only in-frame clones appear in the TCRdb table, and some are missing; sequencing was by immunoSEQ multiplex PCR. The sample includes just over 60,000 clones, about 91% of them seen just once. The sample consisted of peripheral blood mononuclear cells (PBMCs), taken at baseline. The receptors originated from a human donor with classical Hodgkin lymphoma. CDR3s include the opening cysteine and the closing phenylalanine or tryptophan. Fields, in order: CDR3 length, D gene, clone size, V gene, J gene, CDR3 protein, CDR3 DNA. D genes are given only for firm matches. Rows may omit the clone size; those that give it use once, few, many or a size class.

len: 17
d_gene: TRBD1
abundance: few
v_gene: TRBV27
j_gene: TRBJ1-5
CDR3aa: CASSSSQGALGNQPQHF
CDR3nt: TGTGCCAGCAGTTCTAGTCAGGGGGCCCTGGGGAATCAGCCCCAGCATTTT

len: 16
d_gene: NA
abundance: NA
v_gene: TRBV18
j_gene: TRBJ1-6
CDR3aa: CASSPMDRGKDSPLHF
CDR3nt: TGTGCCAGCTCCCCCATGGATAGGGGGAAAGATTCACCCCTCCACTTT

len: 13
d_gene: NA
abundance: NA
v_gene: TRBV5-1
j_gene: TRBJ2-2
CDR3aa: CASSLIGAGELFF
CDR3nt: TGCGCCAGCAGCTTAATAGGGGCCGGGGAGCTGTTTTTT

len: 15
d_gene: NA
abundance: NA
v_gene: TRBV28
j_gene: TRBJ1-1
CDR3aa: CASSFPWGVNTEAFF
CDR3nt: TGTGCCAGCAGTTTCCCATGGGGGGTGAACACTGAAGCTTTCTTT

len: 13
d_gene: NA
abundance: NA
v_gene: TRBV7-3
j_gene: TRBJ2-5
CDR3aa: CASSFAGQETQYF
CDR3nt: TGTGCCAGCAGCTTTGCCGGCCAAGAGACCCAGTACTTC

len: 15
d_gene: TRBD1
abundance: NA
v_gene: TRBV9
j_gene: TRBJ2-7
CDR3aa: CASSTGQGSTYEQYF
CDR3nt: TGTGCCAGCAGCACCGGACAGGGGAGTACCTACGAGCAGTACTTC

len: 14
d_gene: NA
abundance: NA
v_gene: TRBV14
j_gene: TRBJ1-2
CDR3aa: CASSPSGIPHGYTF
CDR3nt: TGTGCCAGCAGCCCGAGCGGGATTCCTCATGGCTACACCTTC

len: 16
d_gene: NA
abundance: NA
v_gene: TRBV5-1
j_gene: TRBJ2-3
CDR3aa: CASSLEDGGQVDTQYF
CDR3nt: TGCGCCAGCAGCTTGGAAGACGGGGGGCAGGTAGATACGCAGTATTTT

len: 13
d_gene: NA
abundance: NA
v_gene: TRBV5-1
j_gene: TRBJ1-1
CDR3aa: CASSLTANTEAFF
CDR3nt: TGCGCCAGCAGCTTGACCGCGAACACTGAAGCTTTCTTT

len: 13
d_gene: NA
abundance: NA
v_gene: TRBV19
j_gene: TRBJ2-5
CDR3aa: CASSRRDRETQYF
CDR3nt: TGTGCCAGTAGTAGGCGGGACAGAGAGACCCAGTACTTC

len: 13
d_gene: NA
abundance: NA
v_gene: TRBV6-4
j_gene: TRBJ2-3
CDR3aa: CASSVASRDTQYF
CDR3nt: TGTGCCAGCAGCGTCGCCTCACGGGATACGCAGTATTTT

len: 17
d_gene: TRBD2
abundance: NA
v_gene: TRBV5-8
j_gene: TRBJ2-1
CDR3aa: CASSLDRGGGRPNEQFF
CDR3nt: TGTGCCAGCAGCTTGGATCGGGGGGGAGGAAGACCCAATGAGCAGTTCTTC

len: 13
d_gene: NA
abundance: NA
v_gene: TRBV6-1
j_gene: TRBJ1-3
CDR3aa: CASNLPPGNTIYF
CDR3nt: TGTGCCAGCAACCTACCCCCTGGTAACACCATATATTTT

len: 16
d_gene: TRBD2
abundance: NA
v_gene: TRBV13
j_gene: TRBJ2-1
CDR3aa: CASSLVYTSGDDEQFF
CDR3nt: TGTGCCAGCAGCTTAGTCTACACTAGCGGGGACGATGAGCAGTTCTTC

len: 13
d_gene: NA
abundance: NA
v_gene: TRBV5-5
j_gene: TRBJ1-1
CDR3aa: CASSFQGPFEAFF
CDR3nt: TGTGCCAGCAGCTTCCAGGGACCGTTTGAAGCTTTCTTT

len: 14
d_gene: NA
abundance: NA
v_gene: TRBV27
j_gene: TRBJ1-5
CDR3aa: CASRPTGSNQPQHF
CDR3nt: TGTGCCAGCAGACCCACCGGTAGCAATCAGCCCCAGCATTTT

len: 17
d_gene: NA
abundance: once
v_gene: TRBV7-8
j_gene: TRBJ2-2
CDR3aa: CASSLDLGNANTGELFF
CDR3nt: TGTGCCAGCAGCTTAGATCTGGGGAATGCTAACACCGGGGAGCTGTTTTTT

len: 14
d_gene: NA
abundance: NA
v_gene: TRBV28
j_gene: TRBJ1-2
CDR3aa: CASRGPMRPEGYTF
CDR3nt: TGTGCCAGCAGAGGCCCCATGAGACCGGAAGGCTACACCTTC

len: 17
d_gene: NA
abundance: NA
v_gene: TRBV7-8
j_gene: TRBJ1-1
CDR3aa: CASSPPASGTPNTEAFF
CDR3nt: TGTGCCAGCAGCCCCCCGGCCTCCGGGACCCCGAACACTGAAGCTTTCTTT

len: 17
d_gene: NA
abundance: NA
v_gene: TRBV18
j_gene: TRBJ1-3
CDR3aa: CASSPRRLQGTGNTIYF
CDR3nt: TGTGCCAGCTCACCACGAAGACTGCAGGGCACTGGAAACACCATATATTTT

len: 17
d_gene: NA
abundance: NA
v_gene: TRBV4-2
j_gene: TRBJ2-7
CDR3aa: CASSQGVTTTYSYEQYF
CDR3nt: TGTGCCAGCAGCCAAGGGGTCACCACCACTTACTCCTACGAGCAGTACTTC

len: 15
d_gene: NA
abundance: NA
v_gene: TRBV27
j_gene: TRBJ2-2
CDR3aa: CASKVGTANTGELFF
CDR3nt: TGTGCCAGTAAAGTTGGGACGGCGAACACCGGGGAGCTGTTTTTT

len: 12
d_gene: NA
abundance: NA
v_gene: TRBV5-1
j_gene: TRBJ2-5
CDR3aa: CASGTVEETQYF
CDR3nt: TGCGCCAGCGGGACGGTAGAAGAGACCCAGTACTTC